This is a list of T cell receptor beta chains from one sample in a study of cytomegalovirus exposure and HLA in healthy donors. Produced via immunoSEQ multiplex PCR; TCRdb's table is partial and in-frame only. The sample contains about 140,000 clones, roughly four fifths of which appear only once. The sequenced sample was PBMCs. All receptors come from a woman aged 40-49 years in good health and CMV-seronegative. Both conserved end residues are part of each CDR3. Fields, in order: V gene, clone size, J gene, D gene, CDR3 protein, CDR3 DNA. The D gene is left open where the match is weak. Clone size appears in some rows only: once, few, many, or a class for an expanded clone.

>TRBV5-4|.|TRBJ1-2|.
CASSLRVGEGKSYGYTF
TGTGCCAGCAGCTTGCGGGTCGGGGAGGGCAAGAGCTATGGCTACACCTTC
>TRBV29-1|.|TRBJ2-7|.
CSASLVPREQYF
TGCAGCGCGTCTCTAGTTCCCCGCGAGCAGTACTTC
>TRBV7-8|.|TRBJ1-3|.
CASSLLLGRDSGNTIYF
TGTGCCAGCAGCTTATTACTGGGCCGGGACTCTGGAAACACCATATATTTT
>TRBV6-1|.|TRBJ2-7|.
CASSELGSGSYEQYF
TGTGCCAGCAGTGAACTTGGTAGCGGCTCCTACGAGCAGTACTTC
>TRBV29-1|.|TRBJ2-3|TRBD2
CSVEGTSGGAGYF
TGCAGCGTTGAAGGGACTAGCGGGGGGGCCGGGTATTTT
>TRBV6-6|few|TRBJ1-1|.
CASGQGRTEAFF
TGTGCCAGCGGGCAGGGGCGTACTGAAGCTTTCTTT
>TRBV12-5|.|TRBJ2-5|.
CASGLQDSLVETFQETQYF
TGTGCTAGTGGTTTGCAGGACTCATTAGTAGAGACCTTCCAAGAGACCCAGTACTTC
>TRBV13|.|TRBJ1-2|TRBD1
CASSWTGAGGYGYTF
TGTGCCAGCAGCTGGACAGGGGCTGGTGGCTATGGCTACACCTTC
>TRBV6-6|few|TRBJ1-4|.
CASSLVADEKLFF
TGTGCCAGCAGTTTAGTGGCGGATGAAAAACTGTTTTTT
>TRBV5-1|.|TRBJ1-4|.
CASSPMGQGTNEKLFF
TGCGCCAGCAGCCCGATGGGTCAGGGGACTAATGAAAAACTGTTTTTT
>TRBV7-9|.|TRBJ1-2|TRBD1
CASSSSGSKGQPNSYGYTF
TGTGCCAGCAGCTCCTCCGGGTCTAAGGGACAGCCGAACTCCTATGGCTACACCTTC
>TRBV6-5|.|TRBJ2-1|TRBD2
CASSLSRRAGGEQFF
TGTGCCAGCAGTCTAAGCCGGAGGGCGGGGGGGGAGCAGTTCTTC
>TRBV2|.|TRBJ2-5|TRBD1
CASSRGLGETQYF
TGTGCCAGCAGTAGGGGGCTAGGGGAGACCCAGTACTTC
>TRBV5-1|few|TRBJ2-1|TRBD2
CASSGTSVVNNEQFF
TGCGCCAGCAGCGGCACTAGCGTAGTCAACAATGAGCAGTTCTTC
>TRBV12-5|.|TRBJ2-7|TRBD1
CASGDTGGVYEQYF
TGTGCTAGTGGTGATACAGGGGGCGTCTACGAGCAGTACTTC
>TRBV18|.|TRBJ1-1|.
CASSPAMNTEAFF
TGTGCCAGCTCACCGGCAATGAACACTGAAGCTTTCTTT
>TRBV29-1|once|TRBJ1-2|.
CSVEETRESYGYTF
TGCAGCGTTGAAGAAACCCGGGAAAGCTATGGCTACACCTTC
>TRBV27|.|TRBJ1-4|TRBD1
CASSHNRGGEKLFF
TGTGCCAGCAGTCACAACAGGGGCGGGGAAAAACTGTTTTTT
>TRBV7-9|.|TRBJ1-2|.
CASSPDMNYGYTF
TGTGCCAGCAGCCCGGACATGAACTATGGCTACACCTTC
>TRBV18|.|TRBJ2-2|.
CASPVMGGREKLFF
TGTGCCAGCCCCGTTATGGGGGGACGGGAAAAGCTGTTTTTT
>TRBV4-2|.|TRBJ2-2|TRBD1
CASSQSQGDTGELFF
TGTGCCAGCAGCCAAAGCCAGGGGGATACCGGGGAGCTGTTTTTT
>TRBV4-1|.|TRBJ2-1|TRBD2
CASSQGGLAGEQFF
TGCGCCAGCAGCCAAGGAGGTCTAGCGGGTGAGCAGTTCTTC
>TRBV29-1|.|TRBJ2-1|TRBD1
CSSRDRLTLSSYNEQFF
TGCAGCTCCCGGGACAGGTTGACCCTAAGCTCCTACAATGAGCAGTTCTTC
>TRBV6-4|few|TRBJ2-3|TRBD2
CASSDRGSGGADTQYF
TGTGCCAGCAGTGACCGGGGTAGCGGGGGCGCAGATACGCAGTATTTT
>TRBV5-1|.|TRBJ1-1|.
CASSLDRQLNTEAFF
TGCGCCAGCAGCTTGGACCGACAGTTGAACACTGAAGCTTTCTTT
>TRBV4-2|.|TRBJ2-3|.
CASSQAGWGGPDTQYF
TGTGCCAGCAGCCAAGCCGGGTGGGGGGGCCCGGATACGCAGTATTTT
>TRBV5-4|.|TRBJ2-5|TRBD1
CASSFGTVETQYF
TGTGCCAGCAGCTTTGGGACAGTTGAGACCCAGTACTTC
>TRBV4-1|.|TRBJ2-1|TRBD2
CASSQGGGWYNEQFF
TGCGCCAGCAGCCAAGGCGGGGGTTGGTACAATGAGCAGTTCTTC
>TRBV6-6|few|TRBJ1-1|.
CASSGADTSEAFF
TGTGCCAGCAGTGGGGCCGACACGTCTGAAGCTTTCTTT
>TRBV11-3|.|TRBJ2-7|TRBD2
CASSSGGNEQYF
TGTGCCAGCAGCTCGGGGGGGAACGAGCAGTACTTC
>TRBV19|.|TRBJ2-3|.
CASNSWGGREDTQYF
TGTGCCAGTAACTCGTGGGGGGGCCGGGAAGATACGCAGTATTTT
>TRBV19|.|TRBJ1-5|.
CASSANEMWPQHF
TGTGCCAGTAGTGCCAATGAGATGTGGCCCCAGCATTTT
>TRBV18|once|TRBJ1-2|TRBD1
CASSPRDRAGYGYTF
TGTGCCAGCTCACCGAGAGACAGGGCGGGCTATGGCTACACCTTC
>TRBV5-1|.|TRBJ2-5|.
CASERTRGETQYF
TGCGCCAGCGAGAGAACCAGGGGAGAGACCCAGTACTTC
>TRBV18|.|TRBJ1-5|TRBD1
CASSQGQEAQPQHF
TGTGCCAGCTCTCAGGGACAGGAGGCTCAGCCCCAGCATTTT
>TRBV27|.|TRBJ1-6|.
CASSLPRTVGNSPLHF
TGTGCCAGCAGTTTACCCCGGACAGTGGGCAATTCACCCCTCCACTTT
>TRBV9|.|TRBJ2-1|TRBD1
CASSAFTGGPYNEQFF
TGTGCCAGCAGCGCCTTCACAGGGGGCCCCTACAATGAGCAGTTCTTC
>TRBV9|.|TRBJ2-7|.
CASSVGGDTYEQYF
TGTGCCAGCAGCGTAGGGGGCGACACCTACGAGCAGTACTTC
>TRBV6-1|.|TRBJ1-6|.
CASRGQGYSPLHF
TGTGCCAGCAGAGGGCAGGGCTATTCACCCCTCCACTTT
>TRBV14|.|TRBJ1-2|TRBD1
CASSQRPATGGYSSYGYTF
TGTGCCAGCAGCCAACGACCGGCGACAGGGGGCTATTCAAGCTATGGCTACACCTTC
>TRBV27|.|TRBJ2-1|TRBD2
CASRSGGAYNEQFF
TGTGCCAGCAGATCTGGGGGGGCCTACAATGAGCAGTTCTTC
>TRBV28|.|TRBJ2-5|.
CASSLLYSLQETQYF
TGTGCCAGCAGTTTATTGTACAGCCTCCAAGAGACCCAGTACTTC
>TRBV5-1|.|TRBJ2-1|TRBD2
CASSLKPGLAIYNEQFF
TGCGCCAGCAGCTTAAAGCCGGGACTAGCGATCTACAATGAGCAGTTCTTC
>TRBV9|.|TRBJ1-1|.
CASSIPSTEAFF
TGTGCCAGCAGCATTCCGTCCACTGAAGCTTTCTTT
>TRBV7-9|few|TRBJ2-7|.
CASSLASGDYEQYF
TGTGCCAGCAGCTTAGCTTCCGGGGACTACGAGCAGTACTTC
>TRBV28|.|TRBJ1-1|.
CASTRGLTGGTFF
TGTGCCAGCACCCGAGGTCTGACAGGCGGAACTTTCTTT
>TRBV11-3|few|TRBJ1-1|.
CASSLDSEIHTEAFF
TGTGCCAGCAGCTTAGACAGTGAAATACACACTGAAGCTTTCTTT